These 14 T cell receptor beta chains share one sample of origin, sequenced in a study of CD8 T cells in Susac syndrome. cDNA came from roughly 0.5 to 1 ug RNA primed by random hexamers. TCRdb called the immunoSEQ multiplex PCR reads again in MiXCR, with one record for every CDR3 protein. The table has about 170,000 distinct CDR3 sequences, approximately 95% seen once. Input material: CD4+ T cells from PBMCs. The receptors were sampled from a human donor with multiple sclerosis.

This chain joins TRBV30 and TRBJ2-7; D unclear. This CDR3 region has 12 residues. Germline values: CDR1 GTSNPN, CDR2 SVGIG (reference sequence). Between the trimmed V and J ends, which lost 1 base and 7 bases, there was a span of 11 bases. The CDR3 loop is CAWSAFQREQYF. The DNA for the CDR3 is TGTGCCTGGAGTGCCTTCCAACGGGAGCAGTACTTC.

V gene TRBV5-1 combines with J gene TRBJ2-1, with TRBD2 matching over 15 bases. This CDR3 has 17 amino acids. V was clipped by 5 bases and J by 2 bases; unmatched bases: 5. Germline CDR1 and CDR2: SGHRS and YFSETQ. CDR3 DNA: TGCGCCAGCAGGGGACTAGCGGGGGGTCAACCCTACAATGAGCAGTTCTTC. Amino acids: CASRGLAGGQPYNEQFF.

This chain connects TRBV4-2 to TRBJ1-6; D gene uncertain. Trimming cost V 1 base and J 0 bases, with 19 bases left between them. Germline V gene data show CDR1 as LGHNA and CDR2 as YNFKEQ. This CDR3 spans 20 amino acids. The CDR3, as DNA: TGTGCCAGCAGCCAAGGTCCGATCGTGCAGGCGAGCTCCTATAATTCACCCCTCCACTTT. Encoded protein: CASSQGPIVQASSYNSPLHF.

The J gene is TRBJ2-3, the V gene TRBV28; TRBD1 agrees at 8 bases. CDR1 MDHEN and CDR2 SYDVKM come from the germline V gene. V gave up 5 bases and J gave up 4 bases; unmatched junction bases: 14. The CDR3 sequence is 17 residues long. The CDR3 DNA reads as TGTGCCAGCAGTCAACTTGGTACAGGGGGGTTAGCAGATACGCAGTATTTT. Encoded protein: CASSQLGTGGLADTQYF.

This clonotype came up once. V usage is TRBV5-1 and J usage is TRBJ2-1; tentatively, D is TRBD2 (5 bases). There are 13 residues in the CDR3. From germline, CDR1 is SGHRS and CDR2 YFSETQ. V lost 2 bases and J lost 12, with 15 bases in between. The CDR3, as DNA: TGCGCCAGCAGCTTTGACGAGGTCGAGGGGCAGTTCTTC. Its translation is CASSFDEVEGQFF.

The chain recombines TRBV9 with TRBJ1-1; D is undetermined. Germline loops: CDR1 SGDLS, CDR2 YYNGEE. V gave up 0 bases and J gave up 2 bases, with 8 bases separating them. The CDR3 covers 14 residues. This CDR3 reads CASSVGNENTEAFF. CDR3 sequence (DNA): TGTGCCAGCAGCGTAGGAAACGAAAACACTGAAGCTTTCTTT. Variable domain in full (rest from reference TRBV9 and TRBJ1-1): DSGVTQTPKHLITATGQRVTLRCSPRSGDLSVYWYQQSLDQGLQFLIQYYNGEERAKGNILERFSAQQFPDLHSELNLSSLELGDSALYFCASSVGNENTEAFFGQGTRLTVV.

The CDR3 is CSARRTTRDEQFF. CDR3 sequence (DNA): TGCAGTGCTAGGAGGACTACCCGCGACGAGCAGTTCTTC. The V and J genes are TRBV20-1 and TRBJ2-1, with D perhaps TRBD2 (6 bases). The germline V and J ends were trimmed by 3 bases and 10 bases, with 16 bases remaining between them. The length of the CDR3 is 13 residues. Germline CDR1 is DFQATT and CDR2 is SNEGSKA (reference sequence).

The J gene is TRBJ2-2, the V gene TRBV2; D remains ambiguous. CDR3 length equals 13 residues. Trimming took off 2 bases at V and 6 bases at J, with 7 bases between the two ends. Germline lookup yields CDR1 SNHLY and CDR2 FYNNEI. CDR3 sequence: CASSEQTPGELFF. As DNA, the CDR3 is TGTGCCAGCAGTGAACAGACCCCCGGGGAGCTGTTTTTT.

This clonotype has just one count. This chain links TRBV6-1 with TRBJ2-7; D is possibly TRBD1 (5 bases). Germline V gene data show CDR1 as MNHNS and CDR2 as SASEGT. CDR3 length equals 13 residues. Trimming shortened V by 10 bases and J by 4 bases, and 17 bases separated the two germline ends. CDR3 sequence (DNA): TGTGCCACCAAATTGGCAGGGCTGTACGAGCAGTACTTC. This translates into CATKLAGLYEQYF.

V gene TRBV3-1 combines with J gene TRBJ1-5, with D perhaps TRBD1 (6 bases). The CDR3 is 17 residues long. Germline loops: CDR1 LGHDT, CDR2 YNNKEL (reference sequence). V was cut by 6 bases and J by 0 bases, with 18 bases left in between. The CDR3: CASSPPQGPYSNQPQHF. The CDR3 region has the DNA TGTGCCAGCAGTCCCCCGCAGGGGCCGTATAGCAATCAGCCCCAGCATTTT.

The V and J genes are TRBV12-3 or TRBV12-4 and TRBJ1-1, with TRBD1 identical over 7 bases. CDR3 length equals 15 residues. V dropped 6 bases and J dropped 6; count of bases not matched to a gene: 13. CDR3 amino acids: CASSRSDRSVSEAFF. The CDR3 nucleotides read TGTGCCAGCAGCCGATCGGACAGGTCGGTCTCTGAAGCTTTCTTT.

With regard to this clonotype: Its ends do not fully match the called genes, so a read error is possible. The chain links TRBV29-1 to TRBJ2-5; D gene uncertain. Germline CDR1 SQVTM, CDR2 ANQGSEA. The CDR3 is 10 residues long. CDR3 loop: CSVGAVHRDF. CDR3 nucleotides: TGCAGCGTCGGAGCCGTGCATCGAGACTTC.

This chain uses TRBV21-1 with TRBJ1-1; TRBD1 is the table's D call, not checked against the DNA. TRBV21-1 is a documented pseudogene. The CDR3 has 15 residues. CDR3 DNA sequence: TGTGCCAGCAGCAAAGGATACAGGCCGAACACTGAAGCTTTCTTT. Its translation: CASSKGYRPNTEAFF.

This chain uses TRBV12-5 with TRBJ2-6; 9 bases agree with TRBD1. V gave up 3 bases and J gave up 4 bases; unmatched junction bases: 16. Germline loops: CDR1 LGHNT, CDR2 FRNRAP. The CDR3 spans 20 residues. The CDR3 sequence is CASGFGRDREYRRGANVLTF. CDR3 coding DNA: TGTGCTAGTGGTTTCGGCCGGGACAGGGAGTATCGGCGAGGGGCCAACGTCCTGACTTTC.